This T cell receptor (beta chain) originates from a study of tissue T cells after allogeneic stem cell transplantation. General observations from the study: Blood and spleen captured only part of the tissue TCR repertoire. Few T cell clones were shared across patients, but motif clusters showed tissue-specific shared signatures. The study did not identify alloreactive or antigen-specific tissue TCRs, and some clones might be persisting host cells.

Trimming cost V 5 bases and J 0 bases, with 6 bases left between them. Germline V lookup: CDR1 LGHDT, CDR2 YNNKQL (reference sequence). CDR3 length equals 13 residues. TCRdb's copy holds only in-frame clones and misses some; the assay was immunoSEQ multiplex PCR. The table lists approximately 7,000 clones, roughly 47% of them singletons. In the case of this clone: The target antigen is unknown. Any gene name here is a mouse gene name. Read coverage stops 1 residue before the CDR3 terminus; the germline J gene supplies the remainder.

Time point noted: mouse harvest day 7 after allogeneic transplant. Mouse grafts combined 10^7 T-cell-depleted bone marrow cells with 10^6 splenic CD5+ T cells. Mice had MHC-mismatched B6 into BALB/c GVHD, sampled day 7 or 14. The J gene is TRBJ2-4, the V gene TRBV4; D is uncertain. This clonotype was sampled from a female BALB/c mouse given C57BL/6 T cells with graft-versus-host disease after an allogeneic hematopoietic cell transplant. The sequenced sample was gut tissue. The CDR3 here is CASSHTSQNTLYF. The sequenced CDR3 bases are TGTGCCAGCAGCCACACTAGTCAAAACACCTTGTAC.